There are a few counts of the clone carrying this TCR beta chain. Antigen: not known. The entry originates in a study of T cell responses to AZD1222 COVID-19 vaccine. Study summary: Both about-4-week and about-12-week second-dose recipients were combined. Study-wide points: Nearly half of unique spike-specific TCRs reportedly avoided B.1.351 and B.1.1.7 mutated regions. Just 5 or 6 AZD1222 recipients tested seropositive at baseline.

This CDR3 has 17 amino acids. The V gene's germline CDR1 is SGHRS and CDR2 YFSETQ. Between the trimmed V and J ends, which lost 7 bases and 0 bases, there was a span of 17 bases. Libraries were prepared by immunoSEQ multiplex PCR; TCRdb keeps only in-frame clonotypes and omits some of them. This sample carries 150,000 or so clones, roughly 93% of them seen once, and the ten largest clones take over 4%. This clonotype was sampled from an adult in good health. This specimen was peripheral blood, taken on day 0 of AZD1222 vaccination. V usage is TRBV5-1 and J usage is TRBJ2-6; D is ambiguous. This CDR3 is CASLNPGSASGANVLTF. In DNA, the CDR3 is TGCGCCAGCCTAAATCCGGGCAGTGCCTCTGGGGCCAACGTCCTGACTTTC.